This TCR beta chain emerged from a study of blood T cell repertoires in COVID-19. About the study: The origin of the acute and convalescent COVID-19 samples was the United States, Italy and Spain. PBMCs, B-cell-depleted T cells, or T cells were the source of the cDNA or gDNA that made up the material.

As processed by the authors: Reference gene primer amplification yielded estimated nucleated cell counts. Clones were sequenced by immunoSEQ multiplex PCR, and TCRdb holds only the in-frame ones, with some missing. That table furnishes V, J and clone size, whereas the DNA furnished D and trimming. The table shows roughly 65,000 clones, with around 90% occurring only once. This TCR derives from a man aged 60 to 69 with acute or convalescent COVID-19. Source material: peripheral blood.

As DNA, the CDR3 is TGTGCCAGCTTCGGACACCCGAACACCGGGGAGCTGTTTTTT. Translating gives CASFGHPNTGELFF. The V gene is TRBV19, the J gene TRBJ2-2, with D perhaps TRBD1 (5 bases). V was trimmed by 9 bases and J by 0 bases, leaving 11 bases between them. Germline CDR1 is LNHDA and CDR2 is SQIVND (reference sequence). The CDR3 is made up of 14 amino acids.